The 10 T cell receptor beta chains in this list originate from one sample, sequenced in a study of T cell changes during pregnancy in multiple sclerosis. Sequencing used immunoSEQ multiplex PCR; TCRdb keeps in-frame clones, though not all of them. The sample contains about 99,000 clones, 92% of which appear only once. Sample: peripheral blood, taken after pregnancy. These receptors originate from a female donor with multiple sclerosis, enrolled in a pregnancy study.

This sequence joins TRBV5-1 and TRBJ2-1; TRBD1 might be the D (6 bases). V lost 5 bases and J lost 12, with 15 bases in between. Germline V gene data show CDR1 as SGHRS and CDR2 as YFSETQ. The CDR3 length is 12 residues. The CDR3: CASSHQEGGQFF. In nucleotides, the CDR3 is TGCGCCAGCAGTCACCAGGAAGGGGGGCAGTTCTTC.

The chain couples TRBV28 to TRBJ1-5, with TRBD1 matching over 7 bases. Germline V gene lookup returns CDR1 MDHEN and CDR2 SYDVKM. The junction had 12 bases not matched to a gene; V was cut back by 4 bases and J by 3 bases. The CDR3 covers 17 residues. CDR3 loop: CASSSPTGLRINQPQHF. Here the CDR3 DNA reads TGTGCCAGCAGTTCCCCGACAGGGTTGAGGATCAATCAGCCCCAGCATTTT. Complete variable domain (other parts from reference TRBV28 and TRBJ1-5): DVKVTQSSRYLVKRTGEKVFLECVQDMDHENMFWYRQDPGLGLRLIYFSYDVKMKEKGDIPEGYSVSREKKERFSLILESASTNQTSMYLCASSSPTGLRINQPQHFGDGTRLSIL.

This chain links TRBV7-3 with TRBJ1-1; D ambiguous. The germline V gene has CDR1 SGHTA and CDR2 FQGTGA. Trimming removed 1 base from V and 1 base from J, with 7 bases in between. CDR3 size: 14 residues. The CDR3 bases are TGTGCCAGCAGCTTAAGTGAAGCGAACACTGAAGCTTTCTTT. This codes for CASSLSEANTEAFF. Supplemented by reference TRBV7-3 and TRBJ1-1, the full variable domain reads GAGVSQTPSNKVTEKGKYVELRCDPISGHTALYWYRQSLGQGPEFLIYFQGTGAADDSGLPNDRFFAVRPEGSVSTLKIQRTERGDSAVYLCASSLSEANTEAFFGQGTRLTVV.

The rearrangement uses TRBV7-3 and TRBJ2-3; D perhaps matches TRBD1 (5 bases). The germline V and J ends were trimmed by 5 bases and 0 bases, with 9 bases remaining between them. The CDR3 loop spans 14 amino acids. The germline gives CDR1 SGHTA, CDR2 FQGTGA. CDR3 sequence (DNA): TGTGCCAGCAGCGCAGGGTTGAGCACAGATACGCAGTATTTT. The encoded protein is CASSAGLSTDTQYF.

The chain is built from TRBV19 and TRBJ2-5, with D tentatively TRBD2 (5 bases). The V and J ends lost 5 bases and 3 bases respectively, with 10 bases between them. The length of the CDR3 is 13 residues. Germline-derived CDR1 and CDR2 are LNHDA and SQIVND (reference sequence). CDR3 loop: CASSRTGKETQYF. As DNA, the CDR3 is TGTGCCAGTAGTCGGACGGGAAAAGAGACCCAGTACTTC.

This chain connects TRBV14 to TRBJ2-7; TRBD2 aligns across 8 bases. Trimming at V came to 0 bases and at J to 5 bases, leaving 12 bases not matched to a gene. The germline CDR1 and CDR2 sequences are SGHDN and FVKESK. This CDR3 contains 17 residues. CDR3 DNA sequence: TGTGCCAGCAGCCAAGATCTAGTCGGGGGGGGGCAGGACGAGCAGTACTTC. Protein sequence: CASSQDLVGGGQDEQYF.

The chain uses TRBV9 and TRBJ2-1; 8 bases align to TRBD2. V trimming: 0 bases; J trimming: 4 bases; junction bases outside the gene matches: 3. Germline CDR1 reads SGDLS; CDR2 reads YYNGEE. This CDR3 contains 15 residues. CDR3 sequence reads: CASSVAAGVYNEQFF. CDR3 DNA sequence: TGTGCCAGCAGCGTAGCAGCGGGAGTTTACAATGAGCAGTTCTTC.

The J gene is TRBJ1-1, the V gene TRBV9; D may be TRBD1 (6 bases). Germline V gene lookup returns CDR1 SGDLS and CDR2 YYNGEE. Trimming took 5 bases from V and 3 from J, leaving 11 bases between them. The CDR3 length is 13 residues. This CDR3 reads CASSGGADTEAFF. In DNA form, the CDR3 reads TGTGCCAGCAGTGGGGGGGCGGACACTGAAGCTTTCTTT.

CDR3 sequence: CAWSQGAAELFF. CDR3 DNA: TGTGCCTGGAGTCAGGGGGCCGCGGAACTGTTTTTT. The genes are TRBV30 and TRBJ1-4; TRBD1 matches 8 bases. The CDR3 has 12 residues. Germline values: CDR1 GTSNPN, CDR2 SVGIG (reference sequence). V lost 2 bases to trimming and J lost 12 bases; unmatched junction nucleotides: 5.

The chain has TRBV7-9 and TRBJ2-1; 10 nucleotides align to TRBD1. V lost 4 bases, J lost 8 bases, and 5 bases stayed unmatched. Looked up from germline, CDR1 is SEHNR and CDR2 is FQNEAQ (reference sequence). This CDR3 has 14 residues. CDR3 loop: CASSSPGQGYEQFF. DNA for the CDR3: TGTGCCAGCAGCTCCCCGGGACAGGGGTATGAGCAGTTCTTC.